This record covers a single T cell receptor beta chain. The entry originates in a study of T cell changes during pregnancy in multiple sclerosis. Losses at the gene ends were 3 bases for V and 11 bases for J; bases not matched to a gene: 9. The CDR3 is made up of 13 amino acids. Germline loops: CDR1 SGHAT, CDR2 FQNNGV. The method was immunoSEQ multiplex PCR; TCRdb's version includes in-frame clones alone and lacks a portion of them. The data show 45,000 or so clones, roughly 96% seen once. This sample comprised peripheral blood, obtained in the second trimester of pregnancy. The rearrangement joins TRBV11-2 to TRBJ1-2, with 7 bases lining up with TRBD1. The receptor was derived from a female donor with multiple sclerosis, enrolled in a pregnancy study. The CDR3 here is CASSFNRDREYTF. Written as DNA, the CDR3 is TGTGCCAGCAGCTTTAACCGGGACAGAGAATACACCTTC.